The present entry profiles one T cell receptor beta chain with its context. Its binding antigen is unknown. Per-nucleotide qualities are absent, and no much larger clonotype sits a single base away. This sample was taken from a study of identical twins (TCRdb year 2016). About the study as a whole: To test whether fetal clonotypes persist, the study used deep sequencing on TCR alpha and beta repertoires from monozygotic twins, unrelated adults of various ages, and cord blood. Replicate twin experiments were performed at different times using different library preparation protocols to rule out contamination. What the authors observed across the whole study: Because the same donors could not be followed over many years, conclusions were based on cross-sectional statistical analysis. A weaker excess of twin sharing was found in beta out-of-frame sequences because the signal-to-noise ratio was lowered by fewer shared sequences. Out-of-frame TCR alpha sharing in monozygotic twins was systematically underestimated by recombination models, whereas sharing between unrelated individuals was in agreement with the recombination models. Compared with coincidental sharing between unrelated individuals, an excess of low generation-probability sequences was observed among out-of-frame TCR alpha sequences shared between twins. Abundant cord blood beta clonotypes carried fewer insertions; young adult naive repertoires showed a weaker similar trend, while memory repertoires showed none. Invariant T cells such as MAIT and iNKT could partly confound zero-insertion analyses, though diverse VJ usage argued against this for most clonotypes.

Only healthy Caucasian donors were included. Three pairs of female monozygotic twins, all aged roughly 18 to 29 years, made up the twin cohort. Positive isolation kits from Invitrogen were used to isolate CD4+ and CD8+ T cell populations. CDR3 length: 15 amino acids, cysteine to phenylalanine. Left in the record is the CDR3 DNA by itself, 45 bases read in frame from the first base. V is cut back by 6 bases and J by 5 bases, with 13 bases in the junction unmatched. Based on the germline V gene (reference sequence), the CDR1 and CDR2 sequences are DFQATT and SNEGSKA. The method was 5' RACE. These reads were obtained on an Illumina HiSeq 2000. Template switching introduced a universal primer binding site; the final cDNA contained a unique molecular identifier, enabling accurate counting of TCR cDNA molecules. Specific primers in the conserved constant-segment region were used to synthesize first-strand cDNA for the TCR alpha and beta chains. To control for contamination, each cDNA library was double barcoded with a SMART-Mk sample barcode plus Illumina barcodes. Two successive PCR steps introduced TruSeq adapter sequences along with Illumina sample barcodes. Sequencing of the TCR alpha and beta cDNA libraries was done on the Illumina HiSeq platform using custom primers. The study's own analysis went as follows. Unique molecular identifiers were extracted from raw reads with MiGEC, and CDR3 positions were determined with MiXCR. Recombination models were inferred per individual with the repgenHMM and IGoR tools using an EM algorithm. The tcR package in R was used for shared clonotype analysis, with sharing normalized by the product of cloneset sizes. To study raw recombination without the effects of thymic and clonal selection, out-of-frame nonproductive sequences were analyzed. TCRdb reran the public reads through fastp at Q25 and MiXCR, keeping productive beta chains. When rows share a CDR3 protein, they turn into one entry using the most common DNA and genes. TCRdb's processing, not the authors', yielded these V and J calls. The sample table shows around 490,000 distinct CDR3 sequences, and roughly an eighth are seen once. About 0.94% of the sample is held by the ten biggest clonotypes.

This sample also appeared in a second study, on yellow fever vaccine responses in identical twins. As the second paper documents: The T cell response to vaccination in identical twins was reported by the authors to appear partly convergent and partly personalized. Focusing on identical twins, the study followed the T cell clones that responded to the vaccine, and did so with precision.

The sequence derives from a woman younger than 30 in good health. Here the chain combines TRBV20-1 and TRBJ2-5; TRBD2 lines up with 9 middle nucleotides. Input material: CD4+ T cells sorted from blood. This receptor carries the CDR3 CSARTSAASGETQYF. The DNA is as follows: TGCAGTGCCCGGACTAGCGCAGCTTCGGGGGAGACCCAGTACTTC.